This T cell receptor beta chain is from a study of OX40 agonist ivuxolimab in advanced cancers. Notes on the research overall: Ivuxolimab was an agonistic, fully human IgG2 monoclonal antibody directed against OX40 (CD134), a costimulatory receptor. Intravenous ivuxolimab was administered to patients every 2 weeks at six dose levels: 0.01, 0.1, 0.3, 1.5, 3 and 10 mg/kg. Among the approximately 50 dose-escalation patients, approximately 20 had hepatocellular carcinoma, approximately 15 melanoma, 9 renal cell carcinoma and 9 head and neck cancer. The dose-escalation cohort was about 83% male with a mean age of around 64 years, ranging from roughly 20 to 80. Prior anti-PD-1, anti-PD-L1 or anti-CTLA-4 therapy was permitted, and checkpoint inhibitors had been received by around 40% of dose-escalation patients. Partial responses occurred in three dose-escalation patients, of whom one had hepatocellular carcinoma and two had cutaneous melanoma. The purpose of peripheral TCRbeta sequencing was to test whether ivuxolimab changed TCR sequence diversity and led to clonal T-cell expansion. The paper covers the monotherapy dose-escalation part of the phase I ivuxolimab trial, which included N of about 50 patients.

The trial excluded patients who had a history of autoimmune disease or who were on systemic immunosuppression. In every dose cohort, peripheral blood was drawn for TCR sequencing at baseline, cycle 4 day 1, and cycle 7 day 1. Samples were obtained from an open-label, multicenter, first-in-human phase I dose-escalation trial of ivuxolimab. The trial enrolled adults with locally advanced or metastatic head and neck squamous cell, hepatocellular, melanoma or renal cell carcinoma. CD4+ and CD8+ T cells were sorted separately from peripheral blood before TCR sequencing. To sequence the TCRbeta CDR3 region, genomic DNA was isolated from the sorted cells. The immunoSEQ Assay was used to sequence the TCRbeta CDR3 regions. Imported from immuneACCESS, the table was reduced by TCRdb to in-frame sequences with V and J called. These copies leave out some clones; in studies compared against another copy, an unresolved V gene accounts for under half, and the cause of the remainder is not known. A total of 45,000 to 55,000 clones appear in this sample, roughly 81% of them only once. The ten largest make up roughly a tenth of the sample.

The full study reports these points: Partial responders in the 0.1-3.0 mg/kg groups had among the lowest normalized peripheral clonal expansion, especially among CD8+ T cells. At doses of 0.1 to 3.0 mg/kg, clonal expansion of both CD4+ and CD8+ T cells in blood was seen between baseline and week 6. Low levels of normalized T-cell clonal expansion were also seen in some nonresponding patients. Antigen specificity was not determined for the clonally expanded peripheral T cells. On average, CD8+ T cells showed more expanded clones than CD4+ T cells after ivuxolimab.

From its cysteine to its phenylalanine, the CDR3 spans 19 amino acids. Of the read, only the CDR3 DNA is kept; its 57 bases are in frame from base 1. Trimming removed 2 bases from V and 3 bases from J, leaving 22 bases between the germline ends. CDR1 MNHEY and CDR2 SMNVEV are derived from the germline V gene (reference sequence). This clone came up once. Its antigen target is currently unknown. Base quality data are lacking; no much larger clone is found one base away. The V and J segments used are TRBV27 and TRBJ2-2; the best D guess is TRBD2, with 6 bases matching. The sequenced sample was CD4+ or CD8+ T cells sorted from blood, obtained in a trial of the OX40 agonist ivuxolimab. The sequence came from an adult with an advanced solid tumor such as melanoma, head and neck, liver or kidney cancer. The nucleotide sequence is TGTGCCAGCAGTTTAAGGGGTGGCGTAGGGAGGCGGGACACCGGGGAGCTGTTTTTT. Its translation reads: CASSLRGGVGRRDTGELFF.